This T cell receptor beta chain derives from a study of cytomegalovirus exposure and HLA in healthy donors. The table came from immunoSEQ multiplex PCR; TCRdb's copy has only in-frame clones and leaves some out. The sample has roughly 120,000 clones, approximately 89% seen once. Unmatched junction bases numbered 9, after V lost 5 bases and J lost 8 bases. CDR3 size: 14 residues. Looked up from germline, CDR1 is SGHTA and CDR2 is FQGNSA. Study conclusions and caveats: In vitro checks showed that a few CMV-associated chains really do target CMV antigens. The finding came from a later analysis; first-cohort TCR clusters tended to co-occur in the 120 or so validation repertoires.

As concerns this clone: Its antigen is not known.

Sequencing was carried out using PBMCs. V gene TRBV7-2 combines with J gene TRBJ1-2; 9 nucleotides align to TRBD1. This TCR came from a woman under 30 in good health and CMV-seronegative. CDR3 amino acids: CASSLRETGGGYTF. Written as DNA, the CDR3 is TGTGCCAGCAGCCTCCGAGAGACAGGGGGAGGCTACACCTTC.